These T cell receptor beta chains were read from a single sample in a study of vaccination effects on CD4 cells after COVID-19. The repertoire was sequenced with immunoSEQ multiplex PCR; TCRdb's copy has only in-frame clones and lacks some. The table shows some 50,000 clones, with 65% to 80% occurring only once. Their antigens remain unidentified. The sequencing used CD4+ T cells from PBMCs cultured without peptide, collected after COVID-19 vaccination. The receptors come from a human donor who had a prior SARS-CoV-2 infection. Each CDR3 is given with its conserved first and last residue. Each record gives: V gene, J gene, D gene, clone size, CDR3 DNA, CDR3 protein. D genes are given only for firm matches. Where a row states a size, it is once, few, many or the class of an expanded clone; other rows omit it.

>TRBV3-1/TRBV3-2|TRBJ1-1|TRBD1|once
TGTGCCAGCAGCCTAACCGGGACAGGGGCTGAAGCTTTCTTT
CASSLTGTGAEAFF
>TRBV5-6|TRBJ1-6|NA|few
TGTGCCAGCAGCTCAGTTCCTAAGGGAAACTCACCCCTCCACTTT
CASSSVPKGNSPLHF
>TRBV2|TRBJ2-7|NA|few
TGTGCCAGCAGTGAACTGTGGGGCCTAAGCTCCTACGAGCAGTACTTC
CASSELWGLSSYEQYF
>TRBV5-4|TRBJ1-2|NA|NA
TGTGCCAGCAGCTTAGAAAAACAGGGTCGCTATGGCTACACCTTC
CASSLEKQGRYGYTF
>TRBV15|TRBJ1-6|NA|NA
TGTGCCACCAGCAGAGACAGGGATAATTCACCCCTCCACTTT
CATSRDRDNSPLHF
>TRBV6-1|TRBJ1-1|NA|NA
TGTGCCAGCAGTGAAACAAGGACGTACACTGAAGCTTTCTTT
CASSETRTYTEAFF
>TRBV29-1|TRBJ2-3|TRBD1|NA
TGCAGCGCTGCGACAGGGATGGGTGATACGCAGTATTTT
CSAATGMGDTQYF
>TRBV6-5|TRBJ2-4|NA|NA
TGTGCCAGCAGTTACTCAGGGGAAAACATTCAGTACTTC
CASSYSGENIQYF
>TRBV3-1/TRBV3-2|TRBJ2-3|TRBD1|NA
TGTGCCAGCAGTCCGGGGACAGGGACAGATACGCAGTATTTT
CASSPGTGTDTQYF
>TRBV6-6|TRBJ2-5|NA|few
TGTGCCACCCAGGGAGGTTGGGAGACCCAGTACTTC
CATQGGWETQYF
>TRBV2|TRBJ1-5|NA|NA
TGTGCCAGCAGTGTCCAAAGGGCTGGCCAGCCCCAGCATTTT
CASSVQRAGQPQHF
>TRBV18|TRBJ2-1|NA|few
TGTGCCAGCTCACCACCTGGGGCGTCCTACAATGAGCAGTTCTTC
CASSPPGASYNEQFF
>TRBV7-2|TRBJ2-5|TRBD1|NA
TGTGCCAGCAGCTTAGGCAGGGGGTCGTACCAAGAGACCCAGTACTTC
CASSLGRGSYQETQYF
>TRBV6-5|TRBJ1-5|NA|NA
TGTGCCAGCAGTACACAGGGACTTGATCAGCCCCAGCATTTT
CASSTQGLDQPQHF
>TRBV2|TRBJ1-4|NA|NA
TGTGCCAGCAGTGAAAACAGGGCCGCAACTAATGAAAAACTGTTTTTT
CASSENRAATNEKLFF
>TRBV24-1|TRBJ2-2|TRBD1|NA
TGTGCCACCCATACAGGGGACGGAGGCCCCGGGGAGCTGTTTTTT
CATHTGDGGPGELFF
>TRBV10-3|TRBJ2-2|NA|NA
TGTGCCATCAGTGAGATGGGCTCGGGAACCGGGGAGCTGTTTTTT
CAISEMGSGTGELFF
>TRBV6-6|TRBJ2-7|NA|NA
TGTGCCAGCAGTTCTCCCGGGATAAACTACGAGCAGTACTTC
CASSSPGINYEQYF